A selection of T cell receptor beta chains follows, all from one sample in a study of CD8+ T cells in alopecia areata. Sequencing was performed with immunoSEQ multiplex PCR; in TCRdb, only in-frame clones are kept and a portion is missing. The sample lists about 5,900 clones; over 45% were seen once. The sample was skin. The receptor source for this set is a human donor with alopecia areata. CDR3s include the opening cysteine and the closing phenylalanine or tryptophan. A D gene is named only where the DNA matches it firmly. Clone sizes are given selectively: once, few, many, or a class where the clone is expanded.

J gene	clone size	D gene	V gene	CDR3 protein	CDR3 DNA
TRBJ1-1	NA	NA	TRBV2	CASIRRPGNAEAFF	TGTGCCAGCATCAGAAGACCAGGGAACGCTGAAGCTTTCTTT
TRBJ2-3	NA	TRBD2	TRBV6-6	CASSLAGSSTDTQYF	TGTGCCAGCAGTCTAGCGGGTTCTAGCACAGATACGCAGTATTTT
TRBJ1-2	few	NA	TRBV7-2	CASSSGQYGYTF	TGTGCCAGCAGCTCCGGCCAGTATGGCTACACCTTC
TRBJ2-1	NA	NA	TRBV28	CASIGGFETEQFF	TGTGCCAGCATAGGGGGTTTTGAAACTGAGCAGTTCTTC
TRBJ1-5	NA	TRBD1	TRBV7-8	CASSLTGGAHNQPQHF	TGTGCCAGCAGCTTGACAGGGGGGGCCCACAATCAGCCCCAGCATTTT
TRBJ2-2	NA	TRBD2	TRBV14	CASSPTELAGDTGELFF	TGTGCCAGCAGCCCGACCGAGCTAGCGGGAGACACCGGGGAGCTGTTTTTT
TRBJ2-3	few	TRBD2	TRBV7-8	CASSLVSSGYTDTQYF	TGTGCCAGCAGCTTAGTATCTAGCGGATACACAGATACGCAGTATTTT
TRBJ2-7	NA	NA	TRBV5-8	CASRKTDSDEQYF	TGTGCCAGCAGAAAAACGGACAGTGACGAGCAGTACTTC
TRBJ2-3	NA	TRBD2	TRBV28	CASGTWTSGSGFGTDTQYF	TGTGCCAGCGGGACCTGGACTAGCGGGAGTGGGTTCGGGACAGATACGCAGTATTTT
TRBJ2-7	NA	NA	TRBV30	CASQGPSYEQYF	TGTGCCTCTCAGGGCCCTAGCTACGAGCAGTACTTC
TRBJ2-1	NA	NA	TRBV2	CASSEAVGAGYLFF	TGTGCCAGCAGTGAAGCAGTTGGGGCGGGGTATCTGTTCTTC
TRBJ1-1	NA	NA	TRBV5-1	CASSQGFENTEAFF	TGCGCCAGCAGCCAGGGGTTTGAGAACACTGAAGCTTTCTTT
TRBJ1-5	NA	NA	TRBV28	CASSPWGVSNQPQHF	TGTGCCAGCAGTCCCTGGGGGGTGAGCAATCAGCCCCAGCATTTT
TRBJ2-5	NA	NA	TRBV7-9	CASSPTGEEETQYF	TGTGCCAGCAGTCCGACAGGAGAGGAGGAGACCCAGTACTTC
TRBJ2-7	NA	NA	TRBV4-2	CASSQDLGGRGGSYEQYF	TGTGCCAGCAGCCAAGATCTGGGGGGGCGCGGTGGCTCCTACGAGCAGTACTTC
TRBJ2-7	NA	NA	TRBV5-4	CASSSAGTLREQYF	TGTGCCAGCAGCTCGGCCGGGACACTCCGCGAGCAGTACTTC
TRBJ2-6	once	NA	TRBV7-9	CASSSDTSAANVLTF	TGTGCCAGCAGCTCAGACACTTCGGCGGCCAACGTCCTGACTTTC
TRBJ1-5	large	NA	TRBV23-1	CATPHQPQHF	TGCGCCACCCCTCATCAGCCCCAGCATTTT
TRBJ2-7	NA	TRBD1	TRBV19	CASRPGTGFNEQYF	TGTGCCAGTAGGCCCGGGACAGGGTTTAACGAGCAGTACTTC
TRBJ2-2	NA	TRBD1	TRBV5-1	CASSTPGTGETGELFF	TGCGCCAGCAGCACCCCCGGGACAGGGGAGACCGGGGAGCTGTTTTTT
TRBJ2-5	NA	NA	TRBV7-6	CASSPTGETQYF	TGTGCCAGCAGCCCAACGGGAGAGACCCAGTACTTC
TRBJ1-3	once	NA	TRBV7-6	CASSPGVGNTIYF	TGTGCCAGCAGCCCCGGGGTTGGAAACACCATATATTTT
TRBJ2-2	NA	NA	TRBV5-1	CASSVWTATGELFF	TGCGCCAGCAGCGTCTGGACAGCCACCGGGGAGCTGTTTTTT
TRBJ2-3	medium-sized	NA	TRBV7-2	CASSFLSGADTQYF	TGTGCCAGCAGCTTTCTCTCTGGGGCGGATACGCAGTATTTT
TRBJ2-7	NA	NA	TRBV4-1	CASSQLSGRLGYEQYF	TGTGCCAGCAGCCAACTATCGGGACGGTTGGGCTACGAGCAGTACTTC
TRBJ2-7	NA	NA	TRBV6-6	CATLQGGEQYF	TGTGCCACCCTTCAAGGGGGCGAGCAGTACTTC
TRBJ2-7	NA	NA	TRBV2	CASRPTPGRGSYEQYF	TGTGCCAGCAGGCCTACACCGGGACGGGGCTCCTACGAGCAGTACTTC
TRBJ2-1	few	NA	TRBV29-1	CSVEGSRMGEQFF	TGCAGCGTTGAAGGAAGCCGAATGGGTGAGCAGTTCTTC
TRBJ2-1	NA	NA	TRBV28	CASSLPVRNEQFF	TGTGCCAGCAGTTTACCCGTAAGGAATGAGCAGTTCTTC
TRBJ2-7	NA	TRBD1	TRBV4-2	CASSQPGQLTYEQYF	TGTGCCAGCAGCCAACCGGGACAGCTGACCTACGAGCAGTACTTC
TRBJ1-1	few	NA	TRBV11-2	CASSLSFGGWAHTEAFF	TGTGCCAGCAGCTTATCCTTCGGGGGGTGGGCTCACACTGAAGCTTTCTTT
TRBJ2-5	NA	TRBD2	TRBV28	CASSPNWTSGRREETQYF	TGTGCCAGCAGTCCCAATTGGACTAGCGGGAGGAGGGAAGAGACCCAGTACTTC
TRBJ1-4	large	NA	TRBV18	CASSPGRNEKLFF	TGTGCCAGCTCCCCGGGGCGTAATGAAAAACTGTTTTTT
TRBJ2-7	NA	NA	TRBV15	CATSRETGSPYEQYF	TGTGCCACCAGCAGAGAAACAGGTAGCCCCTACGAGCAGTACTTC
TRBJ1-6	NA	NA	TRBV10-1	CASSGSLNSPLHF	TGCGCCAGCAGTGGATCGCTTAATTCACCCCTCCACTTT
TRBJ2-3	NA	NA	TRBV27	CASSESTGGTQYF	TGTGCCAGCAGTGAATCGACAGGAGGGACGCAGTATTTT
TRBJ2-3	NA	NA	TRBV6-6	CASRSSGTGTDTQYF	TGTGCCAGCAGGAGCAGCGGGACAGGCACAGATACGCAGTATTTT
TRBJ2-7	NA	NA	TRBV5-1	CASSLAGSNYEQYF	TGCGCCAGCAGCTTGGCCGGCAGCAACTACGAGCAGTACTTC
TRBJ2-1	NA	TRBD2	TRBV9	CASSSPGLEFRDEQFF	TGTGCCAGCAGCTCCCCGGGACTAGAATTTCGCGATGAGCAGTTCTTC
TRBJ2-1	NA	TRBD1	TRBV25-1	CASMARGRGEQFF	TGTGCCAGCATGGCCAGGGGGAGAGGTGAGCAGTTCTTC